This T cell receptor beta chain came from a study of regulatory T cells in long-lasting Graves disease. Study in general: The antithyroid drugs taken by newly diagnosed Graves' patients had been used for under 3 months.

In its sample, this clonotype was seen a few times. The antigen is undetermined. This CDR3 contains 16 residues. V shed 0 bases and J shed 1 base, with 11 bases lying between them. The germline V gene has CDR1 LNHNV and CDR2 YYDKDF (reference sequence). Study conclusions and caveats: Shared public clonotypes totalled approximately 3,000 in persistent patients, compared with approximately 970 in new patients.

Noted time point: newly diagnosed GD, antithyroid drugs for less than 3 months. Making the TCR library involved RNA that had been extracted from PBMCs. Combining iRepertoire HTBI primers with Arm-PCR of CDR3 regions, the authors built TCR beta libraries. In the original workflow: Sequenced samples collectively carried around 60 TRBV and 14 TRBJ segments. A single record per CDR3 protein comes from TCRdb applying MiXCR to the multiplex PCR reads. TCRdb, not the authors, supplied the V and J calls. The data contain about 540,000 distinct CDR3 sequences, roughly 12% of them singletons. These data were also filed under a second study, of T cells in Graves' hyperthyroidism and ophthalmopathy.

The gene calls are TRBV15 and TRBJ2-3; no clear D. The sample in question was peripheral blood mononuclear cells (PBMCs), obtained at new diagnosis, from a patient treated with antithyroid drugs. The TCR originated in a man under 40 with Graves disease. CDR3 residues: CATSRDRGRRTDTQYF. Here the CDR3 DNA reads TGTGCCACCAGCAGAGATCGAGGTAGACGCACAGATACGCAGTATTTT.